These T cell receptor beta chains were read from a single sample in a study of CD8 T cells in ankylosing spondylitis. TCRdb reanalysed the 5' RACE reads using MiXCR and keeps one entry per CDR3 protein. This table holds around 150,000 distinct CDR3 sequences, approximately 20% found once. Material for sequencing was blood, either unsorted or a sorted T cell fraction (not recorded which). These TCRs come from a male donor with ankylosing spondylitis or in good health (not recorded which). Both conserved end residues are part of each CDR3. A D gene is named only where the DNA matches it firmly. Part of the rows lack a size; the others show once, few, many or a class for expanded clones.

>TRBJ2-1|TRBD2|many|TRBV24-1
CATSDLGLAGGSEQFF
TGTGCCACCAGTGACCTCGGACTAGCGGGGGGTAGCGAGCAGTTCTTC
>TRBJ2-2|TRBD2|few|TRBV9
CASSVVEGLASGELFF
TGTGCCAGCAGCGTAGTAGAGGGACTAGCTAGTGGGGAGCTGTTTTTT
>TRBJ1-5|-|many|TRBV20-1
CSARIGGDSNQPQHF
TGCAGTGCTAGAATTGGAGGGGATAGCAATCAGCCCCAGCATTTT
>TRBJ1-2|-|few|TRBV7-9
CASSLVPGDYGYTF
TGTGCCAGCAGCTTAGTTCCGGGGGACTATGGCTACACCTTC
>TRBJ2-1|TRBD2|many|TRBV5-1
CASSLGGTSGRFNEQFF
TGCGCCAGCAGCTTGGGGGGGACTAGCGGGAGATTTAATGAGCAGTTCTTC
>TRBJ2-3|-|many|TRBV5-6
CASSSRDTQYF
TGTGCCAGCAGCTCCCGAGATACGCAGTATTTT
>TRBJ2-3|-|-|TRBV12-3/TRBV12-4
CASSLAPGGSTDTQYF
TGTGCCAGCAGTTTAGCCCCGGGGGGCAGCACAGATACGCAGTATTTT
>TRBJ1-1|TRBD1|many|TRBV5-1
CASSPTGAPTEAFF
TGCGCCAGCAGCCCGACAGGGGCCCCCACTGAAGCTTTCTTT
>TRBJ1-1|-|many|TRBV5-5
CASIDYGDTEAFF
TGTGCCAGCATAGACTACGGGGACACTGAAGCTTTCTTT
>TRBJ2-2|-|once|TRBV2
CASSISNLGELFF
TGTGCCAGCAGTATCTCTAATCTGGGGGAGCTGTTTTTT
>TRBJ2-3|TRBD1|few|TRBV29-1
CSVAGTVSDTQYF
TGCAGCGTTGCCGGGACAGTATCAGATACGCAGTATTTT
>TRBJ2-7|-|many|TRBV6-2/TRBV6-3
CASSYSTTRPRYEQYF
TGTGCCAGCAGTTACTCGACGACTCGCCCTCGTTACGAGCAGTACTTC
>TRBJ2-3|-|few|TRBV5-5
CASSYHGGSSTDTQYF
TGTGCCAGCAGCTACCATGGCGGATCGAGCACAGATACGCAGTATTTT
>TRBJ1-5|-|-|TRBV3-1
CASSQGPAVGPQHF
TGTGCCAGCAGCCAAGGTCCGGCTGTAGGGCCCCAGCATTTT
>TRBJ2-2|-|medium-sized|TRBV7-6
CASSLRAFTGELFF
TGTGCCAGCAGCTTACGAGCGTTCACCGGGGAGCTGTTTTTT
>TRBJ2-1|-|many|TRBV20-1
CSARDGRASRGEQFF
TGCAGTGCTAGAGATGGCCGGGCTAGCCGGGGTGAGCAGTTCTTC
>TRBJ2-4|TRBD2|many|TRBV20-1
CSANPGLAGAGAKNIQYF
TGCAGTGCTAATCCGGGACTAGCGGGAGCGGGGGCCAAAAACATTCAGTACTTC
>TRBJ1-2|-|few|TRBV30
CAWTSTRFYGYTF
TGTGCCTGGACCTCCACCCGGTTCTATGGCTACACCTTC
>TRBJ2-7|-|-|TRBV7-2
CASSLEGAYEQYF
TGTGCCAGCAGCTTAGAAGGAGCCTACGAGCAGTACTTC
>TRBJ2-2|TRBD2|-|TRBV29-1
CSATGTSRGELFF
TGCAGCGCTACCGGGACTAGCAGGGGGGAGCTGTTTTTT
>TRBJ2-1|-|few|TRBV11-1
CASSLVVHEQFF
TGTGCCAGCAGCTTAGTTGTCCATGAGCAGTTCTTC
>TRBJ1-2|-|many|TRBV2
CASSTGTNYGYTF
TGTGCCAGCAGTACCGGGACAAACTATGGCTACACCTTC
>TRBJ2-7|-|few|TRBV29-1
CSVGGTVEQYF
TGCAGCGTCGGAGGAACTGTCGAGCAGTACTTC
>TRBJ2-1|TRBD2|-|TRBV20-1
CSARTSGRMHEQFF
TGCAGTGCAAGGACTAGCGGGAGGATGCATGAGCAGTTCTTC
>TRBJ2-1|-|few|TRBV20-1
CSARDEAGKFF
TGCAGTGCTAGAGATGAGGCTGGAAAGTTCTTC
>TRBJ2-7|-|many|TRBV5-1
CASSLGGTERSYEQYF
TGCGCCAGCAGCTTGGGGGGCACAGAAAGATCCTACGAGCAGTACTTC
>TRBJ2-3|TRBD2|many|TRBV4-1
CASSQGPTSGRANTQYF
TGCGCCAGCAGCCAAGGACCGACTAGCGGGAGGGCAAATACGCAGTATTTT
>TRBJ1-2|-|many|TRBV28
CASSLTTSVVGYTF
TGTGCCAGCAGTTTAACAACGTCAGTAGTTGGCTACACCTTC
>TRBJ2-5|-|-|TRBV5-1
CASSLGPLGQETQYF
TGCGCCAGCAGCTTGGGGCCACTAGGGCAAGAGACCCAGTACTTC
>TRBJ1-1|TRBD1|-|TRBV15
CATSRDRVEAFF
TGTGCCACCAGCAGGGACAGGGTTGAAGCTTTCTTT
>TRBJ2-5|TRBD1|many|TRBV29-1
CSGVDRGRETQYF
TGCAGCGGGGTTGACAGGGGGAGAGAGACCCAGTACTTC
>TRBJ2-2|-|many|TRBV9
CASSVVREAGELFF
TGTGCCAGCAGCGTAGTAAGGGAGGCCGGGGAGCTGTTTTTT
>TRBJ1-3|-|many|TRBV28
CASSLGGIGGNTIYF
TGTGCCAGCAGTTTAGGGGGGATCGGCGGAAACACCATATATTTT
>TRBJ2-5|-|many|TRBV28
CASSFTYGGGKETQYF
TGTGCCAGCAGTTTTACCTACGGAGGGGGGAAAGAGACCCAGTACTTC
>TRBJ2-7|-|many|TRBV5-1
CASSLGFGTYEQYF
TGCGCCAGCAGCTTGGGTTTCGGCACCTACGAGCAGTACTTC
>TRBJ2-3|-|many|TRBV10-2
CASSVSSTDTQYF
TGCGCCAGCAGTGTCTCTAGCACAGATACGCAGTATTTT
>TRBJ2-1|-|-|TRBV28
CAPSGGIGNEQFF
TGTGCCCCCTCGGGCGGGATTGGCAACGAGCAGTTCTTC
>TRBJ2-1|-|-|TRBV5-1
CASSLDAHGNFYNEQFF
TGCGCCAGCAGCTTGGACGCACACGGCAATTTCTACAATGAGCAGTTCTTC
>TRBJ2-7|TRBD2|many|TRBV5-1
CASSLVTAGGGEQYF
TGCGCCAGCAGCTTGGTAACAGCGGGAGGGGGTGAGCAGTACTTC
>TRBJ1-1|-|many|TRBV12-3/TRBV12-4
CASSSFLGNTEAFF
TGTGCCAGCAGCTCGTTCCTTGGGAACACTGAAGCTTTCTTT
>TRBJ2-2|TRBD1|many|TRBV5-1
CASSLEGQGTGELFF
TGCGCCAGCAGCTTGGAGGGACAGGGGACCGGGGAGCTGTTTTTT
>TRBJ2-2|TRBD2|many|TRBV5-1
CASKGLAENTGELFF
TGCGCCAGCAAGGGACTAGCAGAGAACACCGGGGAGCTGTTTTTT
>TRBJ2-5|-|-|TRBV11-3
CASSPTAGAETQYF
TGTGCCAGCAGCCCGACGGCAGGGGCGGAGACCCAGTACTTC
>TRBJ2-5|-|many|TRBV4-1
CASSRPWTPQETQYF
TGCGCCAGCAGTCGGCCCTGGACTCCCCAAGAGACCCAGTACTTC
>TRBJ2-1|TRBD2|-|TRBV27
CASRRSGSPYNEQFF
TGTGCCAGCAGACGTAGCGGGAGCCCTTACAATGAGCAGTTCTTC
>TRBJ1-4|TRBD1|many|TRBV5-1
CASSSGTGGPNSEKLFF
TGCGCCAGCAGCTCTGGGACAGGGGGACCAAATTCGGAAAAACTGTTTTTT